This TCR beta chain appears in the sequencing data of a study of PD-L1 blockade in urothelial cancer. Study-level background: Between 0 and 3 chemotherapy regimens preceded treatment for each patient.

Produced via immunoSEQ multiplex PCR; TCRdb's table is partial and in-frame only. This table holds 70,000 or so clones, 85% to 90% found once. The time point denotes: pretreatment peripheral blood. Between 1 and 8 samples per patient were obtained, pretreatment and on-treatment. Germline CDR1 SGHAT, CDR2 FQNNGV. V shed 1 base and J 3 bases; nucleotides not matched to a gene: 10. The CDR3 length is 18 residues. This sequence originates from a man between 65 and 85 years old with urothelial cancer. Material: PBMCs, obtained around atezolizumab (anti-PD-L1) treatment. The chain joins TRBV11-2 to TRBJ2-1; 9 bases line up with TRBD2. The CDR3 DNA is TGTGCCAGCAGCTTAGTCCCGTCAGGACTAGCGAACTACAATGAGCAGTTCTTC. It is translated as CASSLVPSGLANYNEQFF.